A single sample gave rise to the 5 T cell receptor beta chains below, sequenced in a study of glioma-infiltrating T cells. TCR alpha and beta CDR3 regions were amplified from RNA using iRepertoire nested multiplex PCR. TCRdb re-derived calls from the multiplex PCR reads in MiXCR, one entry per CDR3 protein. Of approximately 400,000 distinct CDR3 sequences listed, 41% are singletons. Source material: glioma tissue, nonneoplastic brain tissue, or PBMCs (not recorded which). Receptor source: a human donor with low-grade glioma or glioblastoma, undergoing nonglioma brain surgery, or in good health (not recorded which).

The chain is built from TRBV7-2 and TRBJ2-6; 8 bases map to TRBD1. Germline values: CDR1 SGHTA, CDR2 FQGNSA. CDR3 size: 15 residues. V shed 6 bases, J shed 2 bases, and the junction held 3 bases outside the gene matches. CDR3 loop: CASRKDRAGANVLTF. CDR3 sequence (DNA): TGTGCCAGCAGGAAGGACAGGGCTGGGGCCAACGTCCTGACTTTC.

The CDR3, as DNA: TGTGCCAGCAGCTTAGTAGGTTGGACAACCTCCAATGAGCAGTTCTTC. Its protein product is CASSLVGWTTSNEQFF. The chain combines TRBV7-3 with TRBJ2-1, with a weak D call TRBD1 (5 bases). CDR3 length: 16 residues. CDR1 SGHTA and CDR2 FQGTGA come from the germline V gene. V was cut by 2 bases and J by 6 bases, with 17 bases left in between.

Comment on this clonotype: This clone may be a read error of a much larger clone one base away. V is TRBV28 and J is TRBJ1-2; maybe TRBD1 (6 bases). Germline values: CDR1 MDHEN, CDR2 SYDVKM. V gave up 2 bases and J gave up 4 bases, with 17 bases separating them. The CDR3 is 16 residues long. The CDR3 nucleotides are TGTGCCAGCAGTTTAGGGGCAGGGGTTATTAGCTATGGCTACACCTTC. Protein product: CASSLGAGVISYGYTF.

As concerns this clonotype: A much larger clone sits a single nucleotide away, making a read error possible. V usage is TRBV27 and J usage is TRBJ2-3; D possibly uses TRBD1 or TRBD2 (5 bases each). V lost 0 bases, J lost 1 base, and 11 bases lay in between. In germline, CDR1 is MNHEY, CDR2 SMNVEV (reference sequence). The CDR3 covers 16 residues. The CDR3 region is CASSLSRGEGTDTQYF. In DNA, the CDR3 is TGTGCCAGCAGTTTATCGAGGGGAGAGGGCACAGATACGCAGTATTTT.

This clonotype was counted only a few times. The chain carries TRBV7-2 and TRBJ2-5, with D perhaps being TRBD1 or TRBD2 (5 bases each). Germline CDR1 and CDR2: SGHTA and FQGNSA. Trimming removed 1 base at V and 8 bases at J, with 14 bases between. This CDR3 has 14 amino acids. The CDR3 spells CASSLESGPRTQYF. CDR3 coding DNA: TGTGCCAGCAGCTTAGAGTCGGGGCCCCGCACCCAGTACTTC.